The source of this T cell receptor (beta chain) is a study of control samples from healthy donors and cancer patients. Repertoires were generated with immunoSEQ multiplex PCR, while TCRdb's copy carries only in-frame clones and drops some. Among about 92,000 clones listed, roughly 82% were seen once. The sequence was collected from an older woman in good health. Sequencing used blood.

The CDR3 here is CATRRGGDSNTEAFF. In DNA, the CDR3 is TGTGCCACCAGAAGGGGTGGGGACAGTAACACTGAAGCTTTCTTT. The J gene is TRBJ1-1, the V gene TRBV19, with 7 bases that match TRBD1. Germline CDR1 is LNHDA and CDR2 is SQIVND (reference sequence). The J segment lost 2 bases and the V segment lost 10 bases, leaving 13 bases of the junction unmatched. The CDR3 extends over 15 amino acids.